This T cell receptor beta chain was identified during a study of cytomegalovirus exposure and HLA in healthy donors. Study details: About 79 million unique TCRs from HLA-typed donors were held in an early data release.

With 60 Vbeta and 13 Jbeta primers, the PCR was carried out. Sequenced by immunoSEQ multiplex PCR; TCRdb stores in-frame clones only, minus some. Of about 160,000 clones listed, roughly 79% are singletons. As regards this clone: Its specificity is unknown.

Unrecorded immune exposure was likely among donors, who were nominally healthy when sampled. The CDR3 loop spans 11 amino acids. CDR1 is DFQATT and CDR2 is SNEGSKA in the germline V gene (reference sequence). Trimming left V 5 bases short and J 7 bases short, with 11 bases between. Overall study findings and caveats: Earlier analysis looked at TCR beta V segments, and most were productive about 87% or about 30% of the time.

This receptor was taken from a man aged 40-55 years in good health and CMV-seronegative. The sample comprised PBMCs. The chain carries TRBV20-1 and TRBJ1-1; D gene unclear. This CDR3 reads CSALSGVEAFF. The DNA of the CDR3 is TGCAGTGCTCTATCCGGGGTTGAAGCTTTCTTT.